These T cell receptor beta chains were read from a single sample in a study of cytomegalovirus exposure and HLA in healthy donors. The data were produced by immunoSEQ multiplex PCR, yet TCRdb's version contains in-frame clones alone and is incomplete. The table has around 160,000 clones, roughly 79% seen once. The source material was PBMCs. The receptors were sampled from a woman aged 40 to 50 in good health and CMV-seropositive. Both conserved end residues are part of each CDR3. The D gene is left open where the match is weak. The size of a clone is reported for some rows only, either as once, few or many, or as a class for expanded clones.

CDR3nt	CDR3aa	len	j_gene	d_gene	abundance	v_gene
TGCGCCAGCAGCTTCAGGGCTGTGGACTATGGCTACACCTTC	CASSFRAVDYGYTF	14	TRBJ1-2	-	-	TRBV5-1
TGTGCCAGCTCACCAGGGAGCAGCCCCGGGGAGCTGTTTTTT	CASSPGSSPGELFF	14	TRBJ2-2	-	-	TRBV18
TGTGCCTGGAAGGGACATAGGCGCTCTGGGGCCAACGTCCTGACTTTC	CAWKGHRRSGANVLTF	16	TRBJ2-6	-	-	TRBV30
TGCAGCGTAGCCGGGAGCTACGAGCAGTACTTC	CSVAGSYEQYF	11	TRBJ2-7	-	few	TRBV29-1
TGTTCCAGCAGCGTTTATAGGACAGGGAACGACGAGCAGTACTTC	CSSSVYRTGNDEQYF	15	TRBJ2-7	TRBD1	-	TRBV7-9
TGTGCCAGTAGTGAACTGGGACAGATAAGACAGCCCCAGCATTTT	CASSELGQIRQPQHF	15	TRBJ1-5	TRBD1	-	TRBV19
TGTGCCAGCAGCCCCCTCCGCTCTAGCGGGGGACCCGGGGAGCTGTTTTTT	CASSPLRSSGGPGELFF	17	TRBJ2-2	TRBD2	-	TRBV7-3
TGTGCCAGCAGCTCCCGGACTAGCGGGGCTAATGAGCAGTTCTTC	CASSSRTSGANEQFF	15	TRBJ2-1	TRBD2	-	TRBV7-9
TGCGCCAGCAGCTCATCGAACACCGGGGAGCTGTTTTTT	CASSSSNTGELFF	13	TRBJ2-2	-	-	TRBV5-1
TGTGCCAGCAGCTCGGACAGCTCTGGAAACACCATATATTTT	CASSSDSSGNTIYF	14	TRBJ1-3	-	-	TRBV7-3
TGCGCCAGCAGCGACGGACTAGCGGGGGAAAATCAGCAGTTCTTC	CASSDGLAGENQQFF	15	TRBJ2-1	TRBD2	-	TRBV5-1
TGTGCCAGCAGCGTAACCCCAGGGTTATCTGGAAACACCATATATTTT	CASSVTPGLSGNTIYF	16	TRBJ1-3	-	-	TRBV9
TGTGCCAGCAGCGTAGGATCCAATCCGGGGGTTGATACGCAGTATTTT	CASSVGSNPGVDTQYF	16	TRBJ2-3	-	-	TRBV9
TGTGCCATACACTCCGGACAGGGGGATGGCTACACCTTC	CAIHSGQGDGYTF	13	TRBJ1-2	TRBD1	-	TRBV6-1
TGTGCCAGCAGCTTAGCGTCTCGGGGTTATGAAAAACTGTTTTTT	CASSLASRGYEKLFF	15	TRBJ1-4	-	-	TRBV7-9
TGTGCCAGCAGCCTTTCTAAGACGACAGGGAGCTGGGAGCAGTACTTC	CASSLSKTTGSWEQYF	16	TRBJ2-5	TRBD1	-	TRBV7-2
TGTGCCAGCAGCTTAGGGGGACTAATCTTAACGGGCTATGGCTACACCTTC	CASSLGGLILTGYGYTF	17	TRBJ1-2	-	-	TRBV7-2
TGTGCCAGCAGTTACTCTGGCTCTAACTATGGCTACACCTTC	CASSYSGSNYGYTF	14	TRBJ1-2	-	-	TRBV6-5
TGTGCCAGCAGTTTGGACAGGGGCCCCGGGGAGCTGTTTTTT	CASSLDRGPGELFF	14	TRBJ2-2	TRBD1	-	TRBV27
TGTGCCAGCAGCCCGGGATTTAGTGAAGCTTTCTTT	CASSPGFSEAFF	12	TRBJ1-1	-	-	TRBV7-9
TGCGCCAGCAGCTTGGAGGGGGGGGCAATATTGAATGAGCAGTTCTTC	CASSLEGGAILNEQFF	16	TRBJ2-1	-	-	TRBV5-1
TGTGCCAGCAGACAACCGGGACAGCCCTATGGCTACACCTTC	CASRQPGQPYGYTF	14	TRBJ1-2	TRBD1	few	TRBV2
TGTGCCAGCAGCGTAGGTACCAGTGCAACTAATGAAAAACTGTTTTTT	CASSVGTSATNEKLFF	16	TRBJ1-4	-	few	TRBV9
TGCGCCAGCAGCCAAGACCAGTTCTCTGGAAACACCATATATTTT	CASSQDQFSGNTIYF	15	TRBJ1-3	-	-	TRBV4-1
TGTGCCAGCAGTTCCGACACCGGGGAGCTGTTTTTT	CASSSDTGELFF	12	TRBJ2-2	-	-	TRBV2
TGTGCCAGTAGTACCCGGGACATTGTAATGAACACTGAAGCTTTCTTT	CASSTRDIVMNTEAFF	16	TRBJ1-1	-	-	TRBV19
TGTGCCAGCAGCCCAGGGACAGGGAGTCAGCCCCAGCATTTT	CASSPGTGSQPQHF	14	TRBJ1-5	TRBD1	few	TRBV9
TGTGCCAGCAGCGTAGGAGTGGGGACAGGGACCAGCTATGGCTACACCTTC	CASSVGVGTGTSYGYTF	17	TRBJ1-2	TRBD1	-	TRBV9
TGTGCTAGTGGTTTAGACAGGGACAGTATCCACGAGCAGTACTTC	CASGLDRDSIHEQYF	15	TRBJ2-7	TRBD1	-	TRBV12-5
TGTGCCAGCAGTGAACTGATTAGCGGGGGGGCCTACGAGCAGTACTTC	CASSELISGGAYEQYF	16	TRBJ2-7	TRBD2	-	TRBV25-1
TGTGCCAGCAGCTATGGACAGGGGGTATGGGAGACCCAGTACTTC	CASSYGQGVWETQYF	15	TRBJ2-5	TRBD1	few	TRBV7-9
TGCGCCAGCACCCCGGGTCGTGAAACAGATACGCAGTATTTT	CASTPGRETDTQYF	14	TRBJ2-3	-	few	TRBV5-1
TGCGCCAGCAGCCTCCCCAGGGCTACCGGGGAGCTGTTTTTT	CASSLPRATGELFF	14	TRBJ2-2	-	-	TRBV5-1
TGTGCCAGCAGGACCCGGACAGGGCCGAACACTGAAGCTTTCTTT	CASRTRTGPNTEAFF	15	TRBJ1-1	TRBD1	-	TRBV6-1
TGTGCCAGCAGCCGACAGAACACCGGGGAGCTGTTTTTT	CASSRQNTGELFF	13	TRBJ2-2	-	-	TRBV7-2
TGTGCCACTAGTCCAACAGGGGCAGGTGAAAAACTGTTTTTT	CATSPTGAGEKLFF	14	TRBJ1-4	TRBD1	few	TRBV19
TGTGCCAGCATGGAAGGGGTACAGAGCACTGAAGCTTTCTTT	CASMEGVQSTEAFF	14	TRBJ1-1	-	-	TRBV6-1
TGCGCCAGCATGGGGGGAGGAGTGGGAAATGAGCAGTTCTTC	CASMGGGVGNEQFF	14	TRBJ2-1	-	-	TRBV5-1
TGTGCCAGTAGTTCCCAGGACAGGTTCAATCAGCCCCAGCATTTT	CASSSQDRFNQPQHF	15	TRBJ1-5	TRBD1	-	TRBV19
TGTGCCAGTAGTATAACGGGACTTTCAGGCTACACCTTC	CASSITGLSGYTF	13	TRBJ1-2	-	-	TRBV19
TGTGCCAGCAGCCAAGAGACGACAACGAACACCGGGGAGCTGTTTTTT	CASSQETTTNTGELFF	16	TRBJ2-2	-	-	TRBV4-2
TGTGCCAGCAGCTTGTACTACCCTAGCATGAACACTGAAGCTTTCTTT	CASSLYYPSMNTEAFF	16	TRBJ1-1	-	few	TRBV5-4
TGTGCCAGCTCACCTAAAACGAACACCGGGGAGCTGTTTTTT	CASSPKTNTGELFF	14	TRBJ2-2	-	-	TRBV18
TGTGCCAGCAGCAAAGGACTAGCGGGGGGCAGCAATACGCAGTATTTT	CASSKGLAGGSNTQYF	16	TRBJ2-3	TRBD2	few	TRBV5-6